The clone carrying this T cell receptor beta chain has a handful of counts. The record originates from a study of blood T cell repertoires in COVID-19. Study information: Acute-phase and convalescent COVID-19 samples originated in the United States, Italy and Spain.

Original processing notes: For nucleated cells, counts were estimated from reference gene primer amplification. Profiling relied on immunoSEQ multiplex PCR, and the TCRdb table lists in-frame clones only, not all of them. That table furnishes V, J and clone size, whereas the DNA furnished D and trimming. The profile covers roughly 160,000 clones, with approximately 91% appearing a single time and approximately 0.56% taken by the ten largest. CDR3 length equals 13 residues. Per germline, CDR1 LNHDA and CDR2 SQIVND (reference sequence). Trimming stripped 6 bases from V and 0 bases from J, with 9 bases between.

This receptor was obtained from a man in his fifties or sixties with acute or convalescent COVID-19. The chain recombines TRBV19 with TRBJ2-7; D call uncertain. The sequencing input was peripheral blood. The CDR3 loop reads CASSRFSSYEQYF. The CDR3 bases are TGTGCCAGTAGCCGTTTTAGCTCCTACGAGCAGTACTTC. The entire variable domain, with the rest obtained from reference TRBV19 and TRBJ2-7, is as follows: DGGITQSPKYLFRKEGQNVTLSCEQNLNHDAMYWYRQDPGQGLRLIYYSQIVNDFQKGDIAEGYSVSREKKESFPLTVTSAQKNPTAFYLCASSRFSSYEQYFGPGTRLTVT.